The 17 T cell receptor beta chains below all came from one sample that was sequenced in a study of blood T cell repertoires in COVID-19 (dated by TCRdb to about 2020). Library preparation was by the immunoSEQ multiplex PCR assay. TCRdb retrieved this table from immuneACCESS and kept in-frame rearrangements only. Not all clones are present; in checked studies, unresolved V genes account for under half, and no reason is known for the remainder. The sample table holds over 350,000 clones, of which roughly 90% were seen once. Roughly 0.97% of the sample lies in the top ten. The sample was PBMCs or T cells enriched from blood (not recorded which). The source is a woman aged 25 to 39 with acute COVID-19.

This chain links TRBV6-5 with TRBJ1-1; TRBD1 is a possible D gene (5 bases). Per the germline V gene, CDR1 is MNHEY and CDR2 is SVGAGI. This CDR3 is built from 15 residues. V lost 2 bases and J lost 1, with 11 bases in between. In DNA form, the CDR3 reads TGTGCCAGCAGTTACCCCTTGGGGGGGAACACTGAAGCTTTCTTT. Translating it yields CASSYPLGGNTEAFF.

The chain has TRBV19 and TRBJ1-5; 9 nucleotides match TRBD1. Trimming cost V 8 bases and J 2 bases; bases outside gene matches: 7. The CDR3 extends over 15 amino acids. CDR1 is LNHDA and CDR2 is SQIVND in the germline V gene (reference sequence). CDR3 residues: CASYGTGKGNQPQHF. For the CDR3, the DNA is TGTGCCAGTTACGGGACAGGGAAGGGCAATCAGCCCCAGCATTTT.

The chain uses TRBV29-1 and TRBJ1-1, with TRBD1 identical over 7 bases. J was trimmed by 1 base and V by 6 bases; bases with no gene match: 14. Germline-derived CDR1 and CDR2 are SQVTM and ANQGSEA. The CDR3 loop spans 16 amino acids. The CDR3 loop is CSVQGTERDRNTEAFF. As DNA, the CDR3 is TGCAGCGTCCAGGGAACCGAAAGGGACAGGAACACTGAAGCTTTCTTT.

The rearrangement links TRBV29-1 to TRBJ1-1; D might be TRBD1 (6 bases). The CDR3 covers 12 residues. The V and J ends lost 7 bases and 4 bases respectively, with 13 bases between them. CDR1 and CDR2 from the germline V gene are SQVTM and ANQGSEA. The CDR3 nucleotides read TGCAGCGGGGCGACAGGCGGCACTGAAGCTTTCTTT. Its protein is CSGATGGTEAFF.

This clone was detected once. V gene TRBV6-2 or TRBV6-3 combines with J gene TRBJ2-7, with D maybe TRBD2 (6 bases). CDR1 MNHEY and CDR2 SVGEGT come from the germline V gene. The V end was cut by 6 bases, the J end by 2 bases, with 20 bases between. CDR3 size: 16 residues. Here the CDR3 DNA reads TGTGCCAGCAGCTTCGGGTCCGGGACTTCTACCTACGAGCAGTACTTC. Translating gives CASSFGSGTSTYEQYF.

The chain has TRBV5-6 and TRBJ2-7; D is ambiguous. The V end was cut by 4 bases, the J end by 3 bases, with 8 bases between. In germline, CDR1 is SGHDT, CDR2 YYEEEE. This CDR3 spans 12 amino acids. The CDR3 sequence: CASSRAVYEQYF. CDR3 coding DNA: TGTGCCAGCAGCAGAGCTGTCTACGAGCAGTACTTC.

V gene TRBV24-1 combines with J gene TRBJ1-6; TRBD1 matches at 8 bases. The junction had 24 bases not matched to a gene; V was cut back by 11 bases and J by 7 bases. There are 19 residues in the CDR3. CDR1 and CDR2 (germline): KGHDR, SFDVKD. Written as DNA, the CDR3 is TGTGCCAGTACGATACCCGACAGGGGTGTATGCCGACCGAATTCACCCCTCCACTTT. It yields the protein CASTIPDRGVCRPNSPLHF.

J is TRBJ1-2 and V is TRBV14; 7 positions match TRBD1. CDR3 size: 13 residues. CDR1 and CDR2 (germline): SGHDN, FVKESK. With V trimmed by 2 bases and J by 4 bases, 1 base remained unmatched. For the CDR3, the DNA is TGTGCCAGCAGCCAACAGGGGGGCTATGGCTACACCTTC. This codes for CASSQQGGYGYTF.

The chain employs TRBV10-2 and TRBJ2-5; D is unclear. Per the germline V gene, CDR1 is WSHSY and CDR2 is SAAADI. Trimming removed 6 bases at V and 9 bases at J, with 17 bases between. The CDR3 is 13 residues long. This chain's CDR3 is CASSDLQVLAQYF. The CDR3 nucleotides read TGCGCCAGCAGCGACCTCCAGGTATTGGCCCAGTACTTC.

A single count supports this clone. This chain links TRBV6-4 with TRBJ2-1; D unclear. V lost 4 bases to trimming and J lost 0 bases, with 10 bases between them. This CDR3 comprises 15 residues. CDR1 and CDR2 (germline): MRHNA, SNTAGT. The CDR3 DNA reads TGTGCCAGCAGTGTGGCTAGAAGCTCCTACAATGAGCAGTTCTTC. It yields the protein CASSVARSSYNEQFF.

The chain uses TRBV10-3 and TRBJ1-1; the match to TRBD1 covers 8 bases. V lost 2 bases and J lost 4; bases outside the gene matches: 9. Per germline, CDR1 ENHRY and CDR2 SYGVKD. This CDR3 is built from 16 residues. The CDR3 sequence: CAISEPFQGARTEAFF. The DNA of the CDR3 is TGTGCCATCAGTGAGCCATTCCAGGGGGCGCGCACTGAAGCTTTCTTT.

The genes are TRBV7-3 and TRBJ2-1, with 8 bases fitting TRBD1. Looked up from germline, CDR1 is SGHTA and CDR2 is FQGTGA. The J segment lost 4 bases and the V segment lost 5 bases, leaving 7 bases of the junction unmatched. The CDR3 has 15 residues. The CDR3 DNA follows: TGTGCCAGCAGCCACGGACAGGGCTCTTACAATGAGCAGTTCTTC. Translating gives CASSHGQGSYNEQFF.

The chain has TRBV19 and TRBJ1-3; D unclear. The germline V gene has CDR1 LNHDA and CDR2 SQIVND (reference sequence). The CDR3 contains 17 residues. V was shortened by 2 bases and J by 0 bases, with 14 bases between the two germline ends. CDR3 nucleotides: TGTGCCAGTAGTATATTCGGGTCATCCGCCTCTGGAAACACCATATATTTT. This gives the protein CASSIFGSSASGNTIYF.

This rearrangement joins TRBV3-1 (or the pseudogene TRBV3-2) to TRBJ1-4, with D possibly TRBD1 on 5 matching bases. The CDR3 length is 16 residues. The germline V gene encodes CDR1 LGHDT and CDR2 YNNKEL (reference sequence). The ends were cut back, 1 base at V and 8 bases at J, with 17 bases in the middle. The CDR3 protein is CASSQVLGIWGEKLFF. DNA of the CDR3: TGTGCCAGCAGCCAAGTTTTGGGGATTTGGGGCGAAAAACTGTTTTTT.

V usage is TRBV24-1 and J usage is TRBJ2-5; 7 bases align to TRBD1. The CDR3 runs to 15 residues. V was clipped by 4 bases and J by 4 bases; unmatched bases: 8. Germline assignment: CDR1 KGHDR and CDR2 SFDVKD. The CDR3 DNA is TGTGCCACCAGTGAGAGACAGGGCCATTTAGAGACCCAGTACTTC. Its protein product is CATSERQGHLETQYF.

This clone has more than one count but fewer than ten. The V gene is TRBV11-2, the J gene TRBJ2-7; 7 nucleotides match TRBD1. The CDR3 is 14 residues long. V dropped 5 bases and J dropped 3; count of bases not matched to a gene: 7. Germline values: CDR1 SGHAT, CDR2 FQNNGV. CDR3 in amino acids: CASSMGTAGYEQYF. CDR3 DNA: TGTGCCAGCAGCATGGGGACAGCCGGCTACGAGCAGTACTTC.

This clone was detected once. V gene TRBV7-9 combines with J gene TRBJ1-1; 7 positions agree with TRBD1. J gave up 3 bases and V 4 bases, and 11 bases lay outside the gene matches. CDR3 length: 16 amino acids. The germline V gene encodes CDR1 SEHNR and CDR2 FQNEAQ (reference sequence). DNA for the CDR3: TGTGCCAGCAGCTCTCGGGGGTGGGACAGATACACTGAAGCTTTCTTT. Translated, it gives CASSSRGWDRYTEAFF.